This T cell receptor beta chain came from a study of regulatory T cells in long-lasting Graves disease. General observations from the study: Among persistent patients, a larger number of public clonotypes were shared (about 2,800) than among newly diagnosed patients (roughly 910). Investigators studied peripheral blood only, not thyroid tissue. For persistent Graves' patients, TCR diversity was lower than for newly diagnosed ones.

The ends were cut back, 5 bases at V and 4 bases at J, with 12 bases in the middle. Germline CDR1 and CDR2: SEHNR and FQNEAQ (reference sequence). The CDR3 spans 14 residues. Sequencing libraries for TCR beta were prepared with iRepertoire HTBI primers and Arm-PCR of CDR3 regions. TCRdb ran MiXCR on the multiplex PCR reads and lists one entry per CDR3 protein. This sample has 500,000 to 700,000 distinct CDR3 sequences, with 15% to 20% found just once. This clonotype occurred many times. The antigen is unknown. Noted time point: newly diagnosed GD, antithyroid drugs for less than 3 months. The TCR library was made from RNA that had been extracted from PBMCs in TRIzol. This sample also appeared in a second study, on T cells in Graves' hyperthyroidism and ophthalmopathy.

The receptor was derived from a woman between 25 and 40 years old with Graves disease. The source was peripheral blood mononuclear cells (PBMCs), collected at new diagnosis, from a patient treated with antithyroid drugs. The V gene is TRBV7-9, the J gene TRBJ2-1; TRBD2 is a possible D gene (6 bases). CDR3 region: CASSPWGDYNEQFF. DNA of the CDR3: TGTGCCAGCAGCCCATGGGGGGATTACAATGAGCAGTTCTTC.